Following are 27 T cell receptor beta chains from one sample sequenced in a study of tumor and adjacent non-tumor tissue in lung cancer. The template was RNA from unsorted bulk tissue. A modified ARM-PCR protocol with three rounds of nested PCR amplified TCRbeta. TCRdb reprocessed the multiplex PCR reads via MiXCR and lists one record per CDR3 protein. This sample has 200,000 or so distinct CDR3 sequences, with around 71% found just once. The sample comprised lung tumor tissue. These receptors originate from a man in his sixties with non-small cell lung cancer.

At least ten counts were recorded for this clonotype. The chain carries TRBV20-1 and TRBJ2-2; perhaps TRBD2 as D (7 bases). CDR1 is DFQATT and CDR2 is SNEGSKA in the germline V gene (reference sequence). Trimming removed 1 base at V and 6 bases at J, with 12 bases between. The CDR3 runs to 14 residues. CDR3 DNA sequence: TGCAGTGCTAGAGGGGCGGGGGCCTCCGGGGAGCTGTTTTTT. This translates into CSARGAGASGELFF.

For this clonotype: At one end, the junction sequence differs from germline, possibly due to a read error. The chain recombines TRBV4-1 with TRBJ1-4; TRBD1 aligns across 7 bases. CDR3 size: 14 residues. The V gene's germline CDR1 is MGHRA and CDR2 YSYEKL. The CDR3 bases are TGCGCCGGCAGGCCGGACAGGCGTAATGAAGATCTGTTTTTT. Its translation is CAGRPDRRNEDLFF.

Concerning this clonotype itself: This clone may be a read error of a much larger clone one base away. This chain connects TRBV20-1 to TRBJ2-5; D is uncertain. Germline CDR1 is DFQATT and CDR2 is SNEGSKA (reference sequence). The CDR3 runs to 14 residues. Trimming removed 2 bases from V and 5 bases from J, with 15 bases in between. The CDR3, as DNA: TGCAGTGCTAGATTGGTGGGTCGACGGGAGACCCAGTACTTC. Translated, it gives CSARLVGRRETQYF.

Comments on this clonotype: In this CDR3 the conserved last residue, phenylalanine or tryptophan, is missing, so a read error is likely. The CDR3 coding sequence is TGTGCCAGTAGCCCAAGGCGAACGGCGGGGGCCTATGATCAGTTCCTC. This sequence encodes CASSPRRTAGAYDQFL. This chain links TRBV12-3 or TRBV12-4 with TRBJ2-1; a possible D gene is TRBD2 (7 bases). This CDR3 has 16 amino acids.

This clonotype has more than one count but fewer than ten. A much bigger clone sits one base away, suggesting this may be a read error. V usage is TRBV20-1 and J usage is TRBJ2-3; 8 positions match TRBD2. The CDR3 runs 12 residues. The germline CDR1 and CDR2 sequences are DFQATT and SNEGSKA (reference sequence). V shed 7 bases and J 6 bases; nucleotides not matched to a gene: 6. CDR3 in DNA: TGCAGTGTTAGCGGGGCGGCGGATACGCAGTATTTT. It specifies CSVSGAADTQYF.

Turning to this clonotype: A much larger clone lies a single base off, so this may be a read error. V gene TRBV12-3 or TRBV12-4 combines with J gene TRBJ2-1, with D unclear. Trimming pared 4 bases from V and 5 bases from J, leaving 15 bases between. The CDR3 is 15 amino acids. CDR3 residues: CASSSPGTEDNEQFF. The CDR3 bases are TGTGCCAGCAGTTCACCGGGTACAGAGGACAATGAGCAGTTCTTC.

With regard to this clonotype: One end of the junction does not line up with germline, which may come from a read error. The chain joins TRBV13 to TRBJ2-2; no definite D call. Germline CDR1 reads PRHDT; CDR2 reads FYEKMQ (reference sequence). The CDR3 sequence is 12 residues long. The CDR3 DNA reads TGTGTCAGCAGGCGGCCGGCCGGGGAGCTGTTTTTT. The encoded protein is CVSRRPAGELFF.

Remarks on this clonotype: The junction differs from germline at one of its ends, possibly a read error. The rearrangement links TRBV11-3 to TRBJ2-1; D is unclear. The germline gives CDR1 SGHNT, CDR2 YENEEA. The length of the CDR3 is 14 residues. The CDR3 bases are TGTACCAGTATTCCGGAGCTCTCCTACAATGAGCAGTTCTTC. Encoded protein: CTSIPELSYNEQFF.

Notes on this clonotype: Since a much larger clone is just one base distant, this may be a read error. V and J are TRBV20-1 and TRBJ2-1; D is undetermined. V was trimmed by 8 bases and J by 12 bases, leaving 29 bases between them. Germline V gene sequence: CDR1 DFQATT, CDR2 SNEGSKA (reference sequence). The CDR3 sequence is 15 residues long. CDR3 region: CSPGYPGQYNVWQFF. The CDR3 bases are TGCAGTCCCGGTTACCCGGGCCAATACAATGTGTGGCAGTTCTTC.

Worth noting for this clonotype: This may stem from a read error, because a much larger clone lies one nucleotide away. This chain links TRBV6-5 with TRBJ2-7; D unresolved. V shed 6 bases and J shed 2 bases, with 11 bases lying between them. This CDR3 has 13 residues. Germline V gene lookup returns CDR1 MNHEY and CDR2 SVGAGI. The CDR3 here is CASSLVSPYEQYF. CDR3 nucleotides: TGTGCCAGCAGCCTGGTGAGCCCCTACGAGCAGTACTTC.

This clonotype occurred once. This chain connects TRBV6-1 to TRBJ1-5, with 8 bases matching TRBD1. The germline V gene encodes CDR1 MNHNS and CDR2 SASEGT. V lost 6 bases and J lost 4; bases outside the gene matches: 8. There are 15 residues in the CDR3. The chain's CDR3 is CASSADRVRNQPQHF. For the CDR3, the DNA is TGTGCCAGCAGCGCGGACAGGGTAAGGAATCAGCCCCAGCATTTT.

Comment on this clonotype: At one end the junction does not follow the germline gene, possibly because of a read error. The V gene is TRBV11-2, the J gene TRBJ2-3, with 12 bases lining up with TRBD2. Germline CDR1 is SGHAT and CDR2 is FQNNGV. CDR3 length: 15 residues. CDR3: CVSSFLAGGTDSQYF. CDR3 sequence (DNA): TGTGTCAGCAGCTTCCTAGCGGGGGGGACAGATTCGCAGTATTTT.

This clonotype showed up just a few times. Relative to the germline gene, one junction end is altered; a read error may explain this. The V call is TRBV10-2, the J call TRBJ2-5; 7 nucleotides line up with TRBD1. The CDR3 spans 14 residues. Germline CDR1 WSHSY, CDR2 SAAADI. As DNA, the CDR3 is TGCACCAGCAAGGGGGCATGGGGTAGAGAGACCCAGTACTTC. Protein product: CTSKGAWGRETQYF.

With regard to this clonotype: An end of the junction does not agree with germline; a read error may underlie this. The gene calls are TRBV4-2 and TRBJ1-1, with 7 bases aligning to TRBD1. Germline V gene lookup returns CDR1 LGHNA and CDR2 YNFKEQ. The CDR3 totals 14 residues. The CDR3 DNA sequence: TGTGCCAGCAGCCCGGGACAGTTGAACACTCAAGCTTTCTTT. Translated: CASSPGQLNTQAFF.

This clonotype showed up just a few times. This chain links TRBV6-2 or TRBV6-3 with TRBJ1-2; 7 bases fit TRBD1. This CDR3 is built from 15 residues. Germline CDR1 is MNHEY and CDR2 is SVGEGT. Trimming cost V 6 bases and J 2 bases; bases outside gene matches: 9. The DNA of the CDR3 is TGTGCCAGCAGGATACAGGGGACGGCAAACTATGGCTACACCTTC. Translated: CASRIQGTANYGYTF.

This chain links TRBV20-1 with TRBJ2-1, with 13 bases aligning to TRBD2. J gave up 5 bases and V 7 bases, and 14 bases lay outside the gene matches. The length of the CDR3 is 17 residues. Germline V gene lookup returns CDR1 DFQATT and CDR2 SNEGSKA (reference sequence). The CDR3 nucleotides read TGCAGTGACATCGGGACTAGCGGGACCTACACCAACAATGAGCAGTTCTTC. Translating it yields CSDIGTSGTYTNNEQFF.

Note on this clonotype: The final CDR3 position lacks the conserved phenylalanine or tryptophan, pointing to a likely read error. CDR3 sequence reads: CASSLPGQRFSNLPLHI. CDR3 nucleotides: TGTGCCAGCAGTCTACCGGGACAGAGATTCTCCAATTTACCCCTCCACATT. The V and J genes are TRBV28 and TRBJ1-6; 7 bases align to TRBD1. CDR1 and CDR2 from the germline V gene are MDHEN and SYDVKM. The CDR3 loop spans 17 amino acids.

Worth noting for this clonotype: A junction boundary mismatches the germline segment, possibly from a read error. The chain has TRBV12-3 or TRBV12-4 and TRBJ2-7; 8 positions match TRBD1. The CDR3 has 14 residues. The CDR3 DNA reads TGTGCCAGCAATCGGACAGGGATTACCTACGAGCAATACTTC. This codes for CASNRTGITYEQYF.

Remarks on this clonotype: This CDR3 is missing its conserved last phenylalanine or tryptophan, likely due to a read error. CDR3 DNA sequence: TGCAGTGCTAGTCCTCGACAGGGAACCGTGACCCAGTACTCC. The encoded protein is CSASPRQGTVTQYS. The chain joins TRBV20-1 to TRBJ2-5; 7 nucleotides agree with TRBD1. The CDR3 contains 14 residues. Per the germline V gene, CDR1 is DFQATT and CDR2 is SNEGSKA (reference sequence). The V gene end was trimmed by 3 bases and the J gene end by 7 bases; junction bases not matched to a gene: 11.

A word on this clonotype: This is likely a read error, given that the CDR3 carries no conserved phenylalanine or tryptophan at its end. This sequence joins TRBV6-5 and TRBJ2-3; 9 positions match TRBD2. Germline CDR1 reads MNHEY; CDR2 reads SVGAGI. CDR3 length equals 15 residues. V trimming: 6 bases; J trimming: 5 bases; junction bases outside the gene matches: 9. CDR3 sequence: CASSLIAGDLDTQYL. CDR3 DNA sequence: TGTGCCAGCAGCCTTATAGCGGGAGATCTAGATACGCAGTATCTT.

This clonotype appeared a single time. The chain couples TRBV29-1 to TRBJ2-3; tentative D call: TRBD2 (5 bases). The CDR3 extends over 11 amino acids. V lost 8 bases and J lost 5, with 11 bases in between. The germline CDR1 and CDR2 sequences are SQVTM and ANQGSEA. CDR3 DNA sequence: TGCAGCATTTGGGGAGAAGATACGCAGTATTTT. It is translated as CSIWGEDTQYF.

To note about this clonotype: An end of the junction does not agree with germline; a read error may underlie this. The chain has TRBV29-1 and TRBJ1-1; weak D call: TRBD1 (5 bases). This CDR3 has 13 residues. The germline V gene encodes CDR1 SQVTM and CDR2 ANQGSEA. The CDR3 DNA sequence: TGCAGCGCCCGAACGGGGACGAGCACTGAAGCTCTCTTT. Translation gives CSARTGTSTEALF.

Regarding this clonotype: One end of the junction fails to match germline, which may point to a read error. The chain employs TRBV11-3 and TRBJ2-7, with 8 bases lining up with TRBD2. This CDR3 has 16 amino acids. Germline V CDR1 and CDR2: SGHNT, YENEEA. The chain's CDR3 is CASSFTGLAGGYELYF. As DNA, the CDR3 is TGTGCCAGCAGCTTTACAGGTCTAGCGGGTGGCTACGAGCTGTACTTC.

This clonotype was seen a handful of times. This could be a read error, since a much larger clone is one nucleotide away. The chain is built from TRBV29-1 and TRBJ2-2; 10 nucleotides agree with TRBD1. This CDR3 is built from 14 residues. The germline CDR1 and CDR2 sequences are SQVTM and ANQGSEA. This chain's CDR3 is CNGLGTGVTGELFF. CDR3 DNA: TGCAACGGGCTTGGGACAGGGGTCACCGGGGAGCTGTTTTTT.

A few counts support this clonotype. The junction departs from germline at one end; a sequencing error may be responsible. This chain links TRBV10-3 with TRBJ2-3, with 9 bases aligning to TRBD2. Germline CDR1 and CDR2: ENHRY and SYGVKD. The length of the CDR3 is 18 residues. The CDR3 region has the DNA TGTACCATCGCCATGAGGAGCGGGGGGCCATTCGGCACAGATACGCAGTATTTT. Its protein is CTIAMRSGGPFGTDTQYF.

A note on this clonotype: The junction departs from the called germline gene at one end, perhaps through a read error. The chain recombines TRBV11-2 with TRBJ2-5; 7 bases match TRBD1. Germline V lookup: CDR1 SGHAT, CDR2 FQNNGV. The CDR3 consists of 13 residues. The CDR3 here is CFSSSTGEEIQYF. The CDR3 DNA follows: TGTTTCAGCAGCTCTACAGGGGAAGAGATCCAGTACTTC.

The chain joins TRBV10-2 to TRBJ1-6; no firm D call. V was trimmed by 3 bases and J by 7 bases, leaving 4 bases between them. Per germline, CDR1 WSHSY and CDR2 SAAADI. This CDR3 is 12 amino acids long. CDR3 sequence reads: CASSDQNSPLHF. CDR3 DNA sequence: TGCGCCAGCAGTGATCAGAATTCACCCCTCCACTTT.